This TCR beta chain was retrieved from a study of spatial heterogeneity in lung cancer. Trimming pared 1 base from V and 4 bases from J, leaving 8 bases between. CDR3 length: 14 amino acids. CDR1 and CDR2 (germline): SGHAT, FQNNGV. Many counts were recorded for this clonotype. Every cDNA TCR molecule received its own unique molecular identifier. Each CDR3 protein gets one entry after TCRdb re-called the 5' RACE reads with MiXCR. The profile shows about 22,000 distinct CDR3 sequences, about 4.6% of them singletons. The time point here: sample taken at primary tumor resection. Donors were some 72 untreated early-stage non-small cell lung cancer patients.

This TCR came from a male donor with early-stage non-small cell lung cancer. J is TRBJ1-5 and V is TRBV11-2; D unclear. This material consisted of PBMCs, taken at surgery. CDR3 in amino acids: CASSLGGQNQPQHF. The CDR3 DNA follows: TGTGCCAGCAGCTTAGGCGGTCAAAATCAGCCCCAGCATTTT.